This T cell receptor beta chain was identified in a study of OX40 agonist ivuxolimab in advanced cancers. The wider study: Ivuxolimab doses were 0.01, 0.1, 0.3, 1.5, 3 or 10 mg/kg every 2 weeks. Antecedent anti-PD-1, anti-PD-L1 or anti-CTLA-4 therapy was permissible, with 30% to 50% having received some. Partial responses occurred in Three dose-escalation patients, one with hepatocellular carcinoma and two with cutaneous melanoma.

Assay used: immunoSEQ multiplex PCR; TCRdb lists only in-frame clones, some missing. The sample has 95,000 to 100,000 clones, 90% to 95% seen once. Findings and limits, study-wide: Dosing at 0.1 to 3.0 mg/kg was accompanied by clonal expansion of CD4+ and CD8+ blood T cells by week 6.

About this clone: What it binds is unknown.

Trimming left V 5 bases short and J 6 bases short, with 11 bases between. The germline gives CDR1 SEHNR, CDR2 FQNEAQ (reference sequence). The CDR3 spans 13 residues. The sequencing used CD4+ or CD8+ T cells sorted from blood, collected in a trial of the OX40 agonist ivuxolimab. This TCR came from an adult with an advanced solid tumor such as melanoma, head and neck, liver or kidney cancer. The chain has TRBV7-9 and TRBJ1-5; D gene ambiguous. The CDR3 bases are TGTGCCAGCAGCCTAGACATCCGTCAGCCCCAGCATTTT. This codes for CASSLDIRQPQHF.